The 32 T cell receptor beta chains below come from one sample, sequenced in a study of identifying expanded T cells in peripheral blood. Produced via immunoSEQ multiplex PCR; TCRdb's table is partial and in-frame only. The sample contains tens of thousands of clones, 88% of which appear only once. Sequencing used blood. The receptors here all came from a person aged 18 to 75 in good health.

The chain carries TRBV11-3 and TRBJ2-7; TRBD1 matches 10 bases. This CDR3 comprises 15 residues. Germline trimming cut 5 bases from V and 5 bases from J; bases unmatched to any gene: 9. Germline V gene sequence: CDR1 SGHNT, CDR2 YENEEA. The CDR3 nucleotides are TGTGCCAGCAGCATGACAGGGGGCGCGGGTCACGAGCAGTACTTC. Its translation is CASSMTGGAGHEQYF.

J is TRBJ2-3 and V is TRBV2; D tentatively reads TRBD1 or TRBD2 (6 bases each). Germline lookup yields CDR1 SNHLY and CDR2 FYNNEI. Trimming pared 6 bases from V and 0 bases from J, leaving 16 bases between. The CDR3 runs to 16 residues. The CDR3 DNA follows: TGTGCCAGCAGGCGGCTGGGGGCGGGGAGCACAGATACGCAGTATTTT. Its protein product is CASRRLGAGSTDTQYF.

This rearrangement joins TRBV19 to TRBJ2-2; D remains unclear. CDR1 and CDR2 from the germline V gene are LNHDA and SQIVND (reference sequence). The CDR3 is 15 residues long. The V and J ends lost 3 bases and 1 base respectively, with 9 bases between them. The CDR3 spells CASSIRTGNTGELFF. The CDR3, as DNA: TGTGCCAGTAGTATCCGGACGGGGAACACCGGGGAGCTGTTTTTT.

CDR3 amino acids: CASSATSGRGTDTQYF. DNA for the CDR3: TGTGCCAGCAGCGCGACTAGCGGGAGGGGCACAGATACGCAGTATTTT. The rearrangement links TRBV11-2 to TRBJ2-3; 14 bases map to TRBD2. The V gene end was trimmed by 5 bases and the J gene end by 1 base; junction bases not matched to a gene: 2. Germline-derived CDR1 and CDR2 are SGHAT and FQNNGV. The length of the CDR3 is 16 residues.

The genes are TRBV7-2 and TRBJ2-1; tentative D call: TRBD2 (5 bases). Trimming took 5 bases from V and 7 from J, leaving 9 bases between them. Germline-derived CDR1 and CDR2 are SGHTA and FQGNSA. The CDR3 contains 12 residues. CDR3 sequence reads: CASSPSLNEQFF. The CDR3 DNA reads TGTGCCAGCAGCCCTAGCTTGAATGAGCAGTTCTTC.

The rearrangement links TRBV10-1 to TRBJ1-1; 7 positions agree with TRBD1. The CDR3 extends over 13 amino acids. J was trimmed by 4 bases and V by 4 bases; bases with no gene match: 3. In germline, CDR1 is WNHNN, CDR2 SYGVQD (reference sequence). This CDR3 is CASSGQGGTEAFF. The CDR3 nucleotides read TGCGCCAGCAGTGGCCAGGGGGGCACTGAAGCTTTCTTT.

The rearrangement links TRBV9 to TRBJ2-1, with D unresolved. Trimming took 2 bases from V and 3 from J, leaving 18 bases between them. This CDR3 is built from 17 residues. Germline assignment: CDR1 SGDLS and CDR2 YYNGEE. This CDR3 is CASSVQLRQTHYNEQFF. The CDR3, as DNA: TGTGCCAGCAGCGTCCAGTTGCGGCAGACACACTACAATGAGCAGTTCTTC.

The chain carries TRBV29-1 and TRBJ2-7; 9 bases match TRBD2. The CDR3 has 13 residues. J gave up 2 bases and V 6 bases, and 5 bases lay outside the gene matches. The germline CDR1 and CDR2 sequences are SQVTM and ANQGSEA. The CDR3 DNA is TGCAGCGTAGAGCGGGGGGTGCCCTACGAGCAGTACTTC. Its translation: CSVERGVPYEQYF.

This chain connects TRBV10-2 to TRBJ1-1; 8 bases agree with TRBD1. The V and J ends lost 4 bases and 6 bases, in that order; junction bases with no gene match: 13. Germline V gives CDR1 WSHSY, CDR2 SAAADI. The CDR3 totals 16 residues. In nucleotides, the CDR3 is TGCGCCAGCAGTGTGGGGCCCCCCCAGGGGGCAGCTGAAGCTTTCTTT. Its protein product is CASSVGPPQGAAEAFF.

This rearrangement joins TRBV19 to TRBJ1-1; D call uncertain. V lost 6 bases, J lost 0 bases, and 11 bases lay in between. CDR3 length equals 14 residues. Looked up from germline, CDR1 is LNHDA and CDR2 is SQIVND (reference sequence). DNA of the CDR3: TGTGCCAGTAGCCGACTTGAGATGAACACTGAAGCTTTCTTT. This translates into CASSRLEMNTEAFF. Looking up the rest from reference TRBV19 and TRBJ1-1 gives the full variable domain: DGGITQSPKYLFRKEGQNVTLSCEQNLNHDAMYWYRQDPGQGLRLIYYSQIVNDFQKGDIAEGYSVSREKKESFPLTVTSAQKNPTAFYLCASSRLEMNTEAFFGQGTRLTVV.

The chain has TRBV10-2 and TRBJ2-1; 12 bases are a match to TRBD2. CDR3 length equals 15 residues. Trimming removed 7 bases from V and 9 bases from J; junction bases left unmatched: 10. Germline loops: CDR1 WSHSY, CDR2 SAAADI. CDR3 nucleotide sequence: TGCGCCAGCACCCTAGCGGGGGGGCTTCACCCTGAGCAGTTCTTC. This sequence encodes CASTLAGGLHPEQFF.

The chain recombines TRBV19 with TRBJ1-3; the match to TRBD1 covers 8 bases. Trimming removed 7 bases from V and 0 bases from J; junction bases left unmatched: 5. CDR1 is LNHDA and CDR2 is SQIVND in the germline V gene (reference sequence). The CDR3 has 15 amino acids. The chain's CDR3 is CASKTGAFSGNTIYF. The CDR3 DNA reads TGTGCCAGTAAGACAGGGGCCTTCTCTGGAAACACCATATATTTT.

The V and J genes are TRBV4-1 and TRBJ1-2; TRBD1 is a possible D gene (5 bases). CDR1 is MGHRA, CDR2 YSYEKL, per germline. V was cut by 0 bases and J by 12 bases, with 14 bases left in between. The CDR3 is made up of 13 amino acids. CDR3 region: CASSQEIIGTHTF. The CDR3, as DNA: TGCGCCAGCAGCCAAGAGATAATCGGGACCCACACCTTC.

The CDR3 DNA sequence: TGTGCCATCAGCGAAGACAGGCTAAAGGGTTCACCCCTCCACTTT. Encoded protein: CAISEDRLKGSPLHF. The rearrangement links TRBV10-3 to TRBJ1-6; D is possibly TRBD1 (6 bases). Germline CDR1 and CDR2: ENHRY and SYGVKD. The CDR3 is made up of 15 amino acids. V was trimmed by 6 bases and J by 9 bases, leaving 18 bases between them.

A single count supports this clone. The chain is built from TRBV7-3 and TRBJ2-5; 8 nucleotides line up with TRBD2. The junction had 3 bases not matched to a gene; V was cut back by 4 bases and J by 5 bases. The CDR3 contains 13 residues. CDR1 is SGHTA and CDR2 is FQGTGA in the germline V gene. The CDR3 bases are TGTGCCAGCAGCTCGACTAGCGCGGAGACCCAGTACTTC. Translated: CASSSTSAETQYF.

The genes are TRBV18 and TRBJ1-2; D possibly corresponds to TRBD1 (5 bases). This CDR3 has 18 amino acids. V was pared by 0 bases and J by 6 bases, with 23 bases between. Germline V gene lookup returns CDR1 KGHSH and CDR2 LQKENI. Here the CDR3 DNA reads TGTGCCAGCTCACCACCCGGACTACTGGGACGCGGGGGGGATGGCTACACCTTC. As protein: CASSPPGLLGRGGDGYTF.

The chain has TRBV30 and TRBJ1-2; D remains ambiguous. CDR1 and CDR2 (germline): GTSNPN, SVGIG (reference sequence). Deletions cut 2 bases from V and 6 bases from J, with 16 bases between. This CDR3 spans 14 amino acids. This CDR3 is CAWSFGVGSHGYTF. The CDR3 coding sequence is TGTGCCTGGAGTTTCGGGGTTGGGAGCCATGGCTACACCTTC.

This chain connects TRBV5-8 to TRBJ2-1; D is unclear. V shed 0 bases and J shed 6 bases, with 13 bases lying between them. The CDR3 has 15 residues. Germline V CDR1 and CDR2: SGHTS, YDEGEE. CDR3 protein: CASSLAANQANEQFF. CDR3 nucleotides: TGTGCCAGCAGCTTGGCAGCGAACCAAGCCAATGAGCAGTTCTTC.

For this clone: Sequence at one end of the junction differs from germline and may be a read error. The chain joins TRBV13 to TRBJ1-4; no reliable D call. CDR1 PRHDT and CDR2 FYEKMQ come from the germline V gene (reference sequence). The CDR3 has 13 residues. The CDR3 here is CASSLGSNEKLFF. CDR3 in DNA: TGTGCCAGCAGCCTAGGGTCGAATGAAAAACTGTTTTTT.

The chain uses TRBV15 and TRBJ1-2, with D possibly being TRBD1 (6 bases). The CDR3 length is 14 residues. Germline V gene lookup returns CDR1 LNHNV and CDR2 YYDKDF (reference sequence). Between the trimmed V and J ends, which lost 2 bases and 4 bases, there was a span of 11 bases. As DNA, the CDR3 is TGTGCCACCAGCAGACATACAGGGTCCTATGGCTACACCTTC. It yields the protein CATSRHTGSYGYTF.

The rearrangement joins TRBV23-1 to TRBJ2-3; TRBD1 matches at 9 bases. TRBV23-1 is identified as an open reading frame with a role that is uncertain. V lost 3 bases and J lost 5; bases outside the gene matches: 12. CDR3 length: 17 residues. CDR3 protein: CASSHRSRDRVKDTQYF. CDR3 DNA sequence: TGCGCCAGCAGTCATCGATCCCGGGACAGGGTTAAAGATACGCAGTATTTT.

The chain has TRBV18 and TRBJ2-2; 9 bases align to TRBD2. The CDR3 has 16 residues. Trimming at V came to 2 bases and at J to 1 base, leaving 2 bases not matched to a gene. Germline lookup yields CDR1 KGHSH and CDR2 LQKENI. In DNA, the CDR3 is TGTGCCAGCTCACCAACGACTAGCGGGAACACCGGGGAGCTGTTTTTT. Translating gives CASSPTTSGNTGELFF.

The rearrangement links TRBV21-1 to TRBJ1-5; the D call TRBD1 from the table was never checked on the DNA. TRBV21-1 is a pseudogene segment. This CDR3 is 17 amino acids long. The CDR3 protein is CASSTLQGAGCNQPQHF. CDR3 sequence (DNA): TGTGCCAGCAGCACTTTACAGGGGGCCGGCTGTAATCAGCCCCAGCATTTT.

The J gene is TRBJ2-1, the V gene TRBV21-1; TRBD1 is the table's D call and was not checked against the DNA. TRBV21-1 is described as a pseudogene. The CDR3 runs 17 residues. This CDR3 is CASSRNYRGLWGNEQFF. Written as DNA, the CDR3 is TGTGCCAGCAGCAGAAACTACAGGGGGCTTTGGGGGAATGAGCAGTTCTTC.

The chain combines TRBV15 with TRBJ2-2, with a tentative D call TRBD1 (6 bases). The CDR3 runs to 15 residues. V lost 1 base and J lost 3, with 9 bases in between. Looked up from germline, CDR1 is LNHNV and CDR2 is YYDKDF (reference sequence). CDR3 sequence reads: CATSRGQVDTGELFF. For the CDR3, the DNA is TGTGCCACCAGCAGAGGACAGGTAGACACCGGGGAGCTGTTTTTT. Supplemented by reference TRBV15 and TRBJ2-2, the full variable domain reads DAMVIQNPRYQVTQFGKPVTLSCSQTLNHNVMYWYQQKSSQAPKLLFHYYDKDFNNEADTPDNFQSRRPNTSFCFLDIRSPGLGDTAMYLCATSRGQVDTGELFFGEGSRLTVL.

J is TRBJ1-5 and V is TRBV6-5, with TRBD1 matching 9 bases. V was clipped by 6 bases and J by 6 bases; unmatched bases: 6. CDR1 MNHEY and CDR2 SVGAGI come from the germline V gene. The CDR3 extends over 14 amino acids. Written as DNA, the CDR3 is TGTGCCAGCAGGGACGACAGGGGGGGTCAGCCCCAGCATTTT. Residues: CASRDDRGGQPQHF.

The chain links TRBV7-9 to TRBJ2-7; D gene ambiguous. The germline V gene encodes CDR1 SEHNR and CDR2 FQNEAQ (reference sequence). This CDR3 has 15 amino acids. Trimming shortened V by 5 bases and J by 0 bases, and 14 bases separated the two germline ends. CDR3 amino acids: CASSSIGSLSYEQYF. The CDR3 DNA sequence: TGTGCCAGCAGCAGCATAGGCTCCCTCTCCTACGAGCAGTACTTC.

The rearrangement uses TRBV4-2 and TRBJ1-3; tentatively, D is TRBD1 (5 bases). The V end lost 0 bases, the J end lost 0 bases, and 18 bases lay between the germline ends. The V gene's germline CDR1 is LGHNA and CDR2 YNFKEQ. This CDR3 region has 19 residues. DNA for the CDR3: TGTGCCAGCAGCCAAGATAGGGTTTCAGGGATCCTCTCTGGAAACACCATATATTTT. This gives the protein CASSQDRVSGILSGNTIYF.

The chain is built from TRBV19 and TRBJ1-4; 12 bases are shared with TRBD1. The CDR3 loop spans 15 amino acids. Germline trimming cut 5 bases from V and 8 bases from J; bases unmatched to any gene: 6. CDR1 is LNHDA, CDR2 SQIVND, per germline (reference sequence). CDR3: CASSSSGTGGEKLFF. The CDR3 DNA sequence: TGTGCCAGTAGTTCCTCCGGGACAGGGGGCGAAAAACTGTTTTTT.

V gene TRBV5-1 combines with J gene TRBJ2-1; 7 nucleotides match TRBD2. The germline gives CDR1 SGHRS, CDR2 YFSETQ. With V trimmed by 0 bases and J by 2 bases, 2 bases remained unmatched. The CDR3 sequence is 15 residues long. CDR3 residues: CASSLDAGAYNEQFF. DNA of the CDR3: TGCGCCAGCAGCTTGGACGCGGGAGCCTACAATGAGCAGTTCTTC. The complete variable domain, with remaining parts taken from reference TRBV5-1 and TRBJ2-1, reads KAGVTQTPRYLIKTRGQQVTLSCSPISGHRSVSWYQQTPGQGLQFLFEYFSETQRNKGNFPGRFSGRQFSNSRSEMNVSTLELGDSALYLCASSLDAGAYNEQFFGPGTRLTVL.

The rearrangement uses TRBV6-6 and TRBJ2-5; 7 bases match TRBD2. The germline CDR1 and CDR2 sequences are MNHNY and SVGAGI (reference sequence). The CDR3 length is 12 residues. J was trimmed by 5 bases and V by 6 bases; bases with no gene match: 3. The CDR3 loop is CASRGSGETQYF. Written as DNA, the CDR3 is TGTGCCAGCAGAGGTAGCGGGGAGACCCAGTACTTC.

The chain combines TRBV5-1 with TRBJ2-3; TRBD1 matches at 9 bases. Germline V gene lookup returns CDR1 SGHRS and CDR2 YFSETQ. There are 15 residues in the CDR3. The V segment lost 4 bases and the J segment 6 bases; nucleotides outside the gene matches: 9. CDR3 residues: CASSRGDREEDTQYF. The CDR3 DNA is TGCGCCAGCAGCCGCGGGGACAGGGAGGAGGATACGCAGTATTTT.